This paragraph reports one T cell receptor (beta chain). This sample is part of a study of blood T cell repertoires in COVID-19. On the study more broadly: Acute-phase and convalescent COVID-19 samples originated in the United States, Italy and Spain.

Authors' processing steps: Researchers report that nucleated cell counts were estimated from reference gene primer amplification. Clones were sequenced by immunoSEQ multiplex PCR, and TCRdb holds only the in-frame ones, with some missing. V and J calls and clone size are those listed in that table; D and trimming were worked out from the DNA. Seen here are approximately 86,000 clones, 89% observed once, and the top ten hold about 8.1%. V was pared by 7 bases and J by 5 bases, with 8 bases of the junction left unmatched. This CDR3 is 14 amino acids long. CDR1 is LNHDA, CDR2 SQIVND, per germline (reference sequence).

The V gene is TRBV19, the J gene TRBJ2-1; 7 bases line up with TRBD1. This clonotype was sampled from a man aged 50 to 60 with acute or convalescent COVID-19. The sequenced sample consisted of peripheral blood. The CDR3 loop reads CASIPTGSNNEQFF. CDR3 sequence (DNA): TGTGCCAGTATCCCGACAGGGTCGAACAATGAGCAGTTCTTC.